These 18 T cell receptor beta chains were sequenced from one sample in a study of cytomegalovirus exposure and HLA in healthy donors. This PCR relied on a set of 60 Vbeta primers and 13 Jbeta primers. Sequenced by immunoSEQ multiplex PCR; TCRdb stores in-frame clones only, minus some. The sample lists about 120,000 clones; roughly 82% were seen once. The sample taken for sequencing was PBMCs. These receptor sequences come from a woman younger than 35 in good health and CMV-seronegative.

This clone was detected a few times. The sample holds other DNA sequences that translate to the same CDR3. The genes are TRBV5-4 and TRBJ2-3; unclear D gene. Trimming removed 0 bases from V and 0 bases from J, with 2 bases in between. This CDR3 spans 13 amino acids. The germline gives CDR1 SGHNT, CDR2 YYREEE (reference sequence). CDR3 DNA sequence: TGTGCCAGCAGCTTGGCGAGCACAGATACGCAGTATTTT. Its protein is CASSLASTDTQYF.

The J gene is TRBJ2-3, the V gene TRBV7-9; 8 positions match TRBD2. CDR1 SEHNR and CDR2 FQNEAQ come from the germline V gene (reference sequence). The CDR3 sequence is 18 residues long. V was pared by 0 bases and J by 7 bases, with 15 bases of the junction left unmatched. The CDR3 region is CASSLAGGPERGLYTQYF. CDR3 nucleotide sequence: TGTGCCAGCAGCTTAGCGGGGGGGCCCGAGCGGGGGTTATATACGCAGTATTTT.

The chain carries TRBV19 and TRBJ1-1; D is ambiguous. There are 16 residues in the CDR3. Germline CDR1 reads LNHDA; CDR2 reads SQIVND (reference sequence). The V end lost 5 bases, the J end lost 1 base, and 17 bases lay between the germline ends. The chain's CDR3 is CASSFRSGSSNTEAFF. The CDR3 coding sequence is TGTGCCAGTAGTTTTCGTTCCGGGTCCTCGAACACTGAAGCTTTCTTT.

The CDR3 reads CASSEWRGLNSPLHF. CDR3 bases: TGTGCCAGCAGTGAATGGCGGGGTCTAAATTCACCCCTCCACTTT. V usage is TRBV25-1 and J usage is TRBJ1-6; D remains unclear. The CDR3 sequence is 15 residues long. Germline V gives CDR1 MGHDK, CDR2 SYGVNS. The ends were cut back, 1 base at V and 7 bases at J, with 11 bases in the middle. The whole variable domain, filled in from reference TRBV25-1 and TRBJ1-6, reads EADIYQTPRYLVIGTGKKITLECSQTMGHDKMYWYQQDPGMELHLIHYSYGVNSTEKGDLSSESTVSRIRTEHFPLTLESARPSHTSQYLCASSEWRGLNSPLHFGNGTRLTVT.

V is TRBV6-1 and J is TRBJ1-4, with TRBD1 matching over 9 bases. The V gene end was trimmed by 3 bases and the J gene end by 5 bases; junction bases not matched to a gene: 7. In germline, CDR1 is MNHNS, CDR2 SASEGT. The CDR3 length is 16 residues. CDR3 nucleotides: TGTGCCAGCAGTGATATGGGGGGACAGGGAAATGAAAAACTGTTTTTT. Amino acid sequence: CASSDMGGQGNEKLFF.

This rearrangement joins TRBV5-1 to TRBJ1-2; tentative D call: TRBD1 (6 bases). CDR1 and CDR2 from the germline V gene are SGHRS and YFSETQ. The CDR3 consists of 16 residues. Trimming shortened V by 3 bases and J by 5 bases, and 20 bases separated the two germline ends. CDR3 bases: TGCGCCAGCAGCTCCGGTAGGGGGGGCATCCTTTATGGCTACACCTTC. Translated: CASSSGRGGILYGYTF.

This chain links TRBV19 with TRBJ2-3; D possibly corresponds to TRBD2 (5 bases). V was shortened by 3 bases and J by 3 bases, with 10 bases between the two germline ends. This CDR3 comprises 14 residues. In germline, CDR1 is LNHDA, CDR2 SQIVND (reference sequence). The CDR3 reads CASSIRGKTDTQYF. As DNA, the CDR3 is TGTGCCAGTAGTATTCGGGGTAAGACAGATACGCAGTATTTT.

This chain connects TRBV6-5 to TRBJ1-5, with D perhaps matching TRBD1 (5 bases). Trimming removed 4 bases from V and 5 bases from J, with 9 bases in between. This CDR3 comprises 13 residues. Germline V gene data show CDR1 as MNHEY and CDR2 as SVGAGI. CDR3 bases: TGTGCCAGCAGTTTAGACAGCTATCAGCCCCAGCATTTT. Protein product: CASSLDSYQPQHF.

The rearrangement uses TRBV6-4 and TRBJ2-1; TRBD2 agrees at 10 bases. The CDR3 length is 15 residues. The germline V gene has CDR1 MRHNA and CDR2 SNTAGT. V lost 5 bases to trimming and J lost 9 bases; unmatched junction nucleotides: 10. Written as DNA, the CDR3 is TGTGCCAGCAGTCCCCTCAGCGGGGGGGCCGGTGAGCAGTTCTTC. Amino acid sequence: CASSPLSGGAGEQFF.

The chain combines TRBV9 with TRBJ1-4; 7 bases align to TRBD1. J lost 5 bases, V lost 4 bases, and 11 bases had no gene match. CDR1 and CDR2 (germline): SGDLS, YYNGEE. This CDR3 is 16 amino acids long. The CDR3 DNA follows: TGTGCCAGCAGCACCCGCTCTTTACAGGGGAATGAAAAACTGTTTTTT. Protein: CASSTRSLQGNEKLFF.

This chain joins TRBV7-6 and TRBJ2-1; TRBD1 matches at 10 bases. CDR1 SGHVS and CDR2 FNYEAQ come from the germline V gene. CDR3 length equals 21 residues. Trimming removed 5 bases from V and 0 bases from J; junction bases left unmatched: 19. The CDR3, as DNA: TGTGCCAGCAGCCGATTCCGCCCGGGACAGGGGTCACCCCGCTCCTACAATGAGCAGTTCTTC. Encoded protein: CASSRFRPGQGSPRSYNEQFF. Variable domain in full (rest from reference TRBV7-6 and TRBJ2-1): GAGVSQSPRYKVTKRGQDVALRCDPISGHVSLYWYRQALGQGPEFLTYFNYEAQQDKSGLPNDRFSAERPEGSISTLTIQRTEQRDSAMYRCASSRFRPGQGSPRSYNEQFFGPGTRLTVL.

This chain links TRBV11-1 with TRBJ2-7; 7 positions match TRBD2. Germline-derived CDR1 and CDR2 are SGHAT and FQDESV (reference sequence). This CDR3 comprises 13 residues. V shed 5 bases and J 1 base; nucleotides not matched to a gene: 2. CDR3 sequence: CASSPGRSYEQYF. The DNA of the CDR3 is TGTGCCAGCAGCCCCGGGAGGTCCTACGAGCAGTACTTC. Filled out from reference TRBV11-1 and TRBJ2-7, the complete variable domain reads EAEVAQSPRYKITEKSQAVAFWCDPISGHATLYWYRQILGQGPELLVQFQDESVVDDSQLPKDRFSAERLKGVDSTLKIQPAELGDSAMYLCASSPGRSYEQYFGPGTRLTVT.

This sequence joins TRBV18 and TRBJ1-2; D uncertain. Deletions cut 0 bases from V and 4 bases from J, with 12 bases between. The CDR3 extends over 15 amino acids. Germline CDR1 KGHSH, CDR2 LQKENI. The CDR3 sequence is CASSPPAEAIYGYTF. The CDR3 DNA reads as TGTGCCAGCTCACCACCGGCAGAGGCCATCTATGGCTACACCTTC.

The count of this clone is one. This chain connects TRBV2 to TRBJ1-5; the D gene is possibly TRBD1 (5 bases). The CDR3 runs 14 residues. Germline V gene lookup returns CDR1 SNHLY and CDR2 FYNNEI. Deletions cut 4 bases from V and 5 bases from J, with 12 bases between. The CDR3 loop reads CASSAHRIDQPQHF. The CDR3 bases are TGTGCCAGCAGTGCGCACAGGATTGATCAGCCCCAGCATTTT.

This chain uses TRBV7-9 with TRBJ2-7, with D possibly being TRBD2 (5 bases). Germline CDR1 SEHNR, CDR2 FQNEAQ (reference sequence). The length of the CDR3 is 15 residues. V was pared by 5 bases and J by 1 base, with 15 bases between. The CDR3 is CASSPLLVLSYEQYF. CDR3 coding DNA: TGTGCCAGCAGCCCTTTACTAGTTTTGTCCTACGAGCAGTACTTC.

This clone was counted between two and nine times. The rearrangement links TRBV7-9 to TRBJ2-1, with 7 nucleotides matching TRBD1. From germline, CDR1 is SEHNR and CDR2 FQNEAQ (reference sequence). V was clipped by 2 bases and J by 7 bases; unmatched bases: 11. This CDR3 comprises 16 residues. Here the CDR3 reads CASSLLSNSRGNEQFF. CDR3 nucleotide sequence: TGTGCCAGCAGCTTACTATCGAATAGCAGGGGGAATGAGCAGTTCTTC.

V usage is TRBV2 and J usage is TRBJ2-7, with a weak D call TRBD2 (5 bases). In germline, CDR1 is SNHLY, CDR2 FYNNEI. This CDR3 is 14 amino acids long. V was clipped by 3 bases and J by 3 bases, with 12 bases between them. CDR3 in DNA: TGTGCCAGCAGTGACGGTCCCGCGGGCTACGAGCAGTACTTC. This translates into CASSDGPAGYEQYF.

This clone was seen just once. The rearrangement joins TRBV4-3 to TRBJ2-5, with 8 nucleotides matching TRBD2. Trimming took 0 bases from V and 4 from J; bases not matched to a gene: 10. The CDR3 covers 17 residues. Germline CDR1 LGHNA, CDR2 YSLEER. The CDR3 DNA is TGCGCCAGCAGCCAAGATCCCCTTGGGGCGGGGGGAGAGACCCAGTACTTC. This sequence encodes CASSQDPLGAGGETQYF.